The entry below gives a single T cell receptor (beta chain) sequence along with its context. The antigen is undetermined. The data belong to a study of CD8+CD57+ T cells in acquired aplastic anemia. Study-level information: Each DNA sample taken from sorted CD4+ and CD8+ cells came to about 3.4 ug on average.

Study-wide findings and caveats: Simpson's diversity of CD8+ cells was not significantly different in patients compared with controls.

This CDR3 has 13 residues. The germline V gene encodes CDR1 SGHDT and CDR2 YYEEEE. V was shortened by 5 bases and J by 7 bases, with 16 bases between the two germline ends. CDR3 and TCR beta VDJ profiling relied on genomic DNA as the template. Each CDR3 protein is one row after TCRdb ran MiXCR on the reads. The sample carries around 200,000 distinct CDR3 sequences, around three fifths recorded once. All sequencing subjects had displayed CD8+CD57+ cell expansion on flow cytometry. The origin of this receptor is a human donor with aplastic anemia. The rearrangement joins TRBV5-6 to TRBJ2-7; no clear D gene. Sequencing used sorted CD4+, CD8+, or CD8+CD57+ T cells (not recorded which) from PBMCs. CDR3 nucleotide sequence: TGTGCCAGCAGTCATGGCCTCCTGGGTGAGCAGTACTTC. Its protein product is CASSHGLLGEQYF.